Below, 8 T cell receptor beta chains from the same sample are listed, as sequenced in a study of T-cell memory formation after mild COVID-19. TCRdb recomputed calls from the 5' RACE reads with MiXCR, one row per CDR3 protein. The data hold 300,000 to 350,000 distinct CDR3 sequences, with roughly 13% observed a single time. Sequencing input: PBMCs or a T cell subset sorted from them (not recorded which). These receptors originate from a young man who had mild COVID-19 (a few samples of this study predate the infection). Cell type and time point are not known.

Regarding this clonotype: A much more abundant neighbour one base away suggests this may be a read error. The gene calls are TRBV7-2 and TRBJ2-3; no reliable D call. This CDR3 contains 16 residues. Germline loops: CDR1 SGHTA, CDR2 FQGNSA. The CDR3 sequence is CDSSFRPAKTTDTQYF. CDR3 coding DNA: TGTGACAGCAGCTTCCGTCCGGCCAAGACCACAGATACGCAGTATTTT.

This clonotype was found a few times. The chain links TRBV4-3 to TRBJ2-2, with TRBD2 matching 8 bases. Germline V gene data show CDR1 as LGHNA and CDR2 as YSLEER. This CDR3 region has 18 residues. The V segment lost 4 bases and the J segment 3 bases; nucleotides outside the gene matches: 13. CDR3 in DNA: TGCGCCAGCAGCCCGATCGGTAGCGGGGACAAATACACCGGGGAGCTGTTTTTT. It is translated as CASSPIGSGDKYTGELFF.

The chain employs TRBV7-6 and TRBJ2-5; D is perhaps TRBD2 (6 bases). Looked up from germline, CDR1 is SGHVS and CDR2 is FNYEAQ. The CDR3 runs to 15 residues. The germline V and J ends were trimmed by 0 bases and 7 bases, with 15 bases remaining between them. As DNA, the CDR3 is TGTGCCAGCAGCTTAGCGGGGGACTCCCCTGGGACCCAGTACTTC. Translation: CASSLAGDSPGTQYF.

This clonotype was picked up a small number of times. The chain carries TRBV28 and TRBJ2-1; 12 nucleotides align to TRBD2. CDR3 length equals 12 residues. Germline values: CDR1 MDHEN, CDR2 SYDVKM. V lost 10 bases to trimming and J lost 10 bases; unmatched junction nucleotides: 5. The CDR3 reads CATGLAGNEQFF. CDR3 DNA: TGTGCCACCGGACTAGCGGGGAACGAGCAGTTCTTC.

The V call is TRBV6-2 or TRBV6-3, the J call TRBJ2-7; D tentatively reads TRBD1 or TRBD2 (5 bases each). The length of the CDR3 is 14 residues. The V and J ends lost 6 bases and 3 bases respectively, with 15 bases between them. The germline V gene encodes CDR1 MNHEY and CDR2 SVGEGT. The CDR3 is CASSIPGPGYEQYV. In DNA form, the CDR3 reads TGTGCCAGCAGCATACCGGGACCGGGCTACGAGCAGTACGTC.

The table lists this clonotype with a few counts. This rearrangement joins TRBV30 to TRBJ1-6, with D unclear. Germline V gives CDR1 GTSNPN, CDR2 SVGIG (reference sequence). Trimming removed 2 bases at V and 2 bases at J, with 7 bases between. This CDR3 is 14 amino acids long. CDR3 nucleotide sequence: TGTGCCTGGAGTTTCCAAGCCTATAATTCACCCCTCCACTTT. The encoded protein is CAWSFQAYNSPLHF.

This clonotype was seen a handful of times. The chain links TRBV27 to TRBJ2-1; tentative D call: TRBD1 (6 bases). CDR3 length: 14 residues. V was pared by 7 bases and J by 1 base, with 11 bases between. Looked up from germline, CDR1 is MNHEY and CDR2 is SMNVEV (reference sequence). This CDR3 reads CASKDSQSYNEQFF. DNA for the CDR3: TGTGCCAGCAAGGACAGTCAATCCTACAATGAGCAGTTCTTC.

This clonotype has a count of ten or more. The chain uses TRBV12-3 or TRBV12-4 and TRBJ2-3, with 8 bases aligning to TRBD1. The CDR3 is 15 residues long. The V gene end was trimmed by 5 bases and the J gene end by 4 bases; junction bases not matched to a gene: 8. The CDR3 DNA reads TGTGCCAGCAGTGACCCTGGACAGGGATCAGATACGCAGTATTTT. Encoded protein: CASSDPGQGSDTQYF.